These 15 T cell receptor beta chains came from one sample sequenced in a study of graft-versus-host responses after intestinal transplantation. TCRdb's table, derived via immunoSEQ multiplex PCR, lists solely in-frame clones and lacks some. The table lists some 24,000 clones, 35% to 50% of them singletons, with about 0.66% in the top ten. Source: alloreactive CD4+ T cells from a mixed lymphocyte reaction culture, taken before intestinal transplant. Subset given: CFSE-low proliferating T cells sorted from approximately 6-day pre-transplant mixed lymphocyte reaction (GvH or HvG direction). The receptors derive from a human patient who received an intestinal transplant.

This clone was found once. The genes are TRBV5-1 and TRBJ2-7; perhaps TRBD1 as D (6 bases). Germline CDR1 SGHRS, CDR2 YFSETQ. The CDR3 is made up of 15 amino acids. V was trimmed by 1 base and J by 2 bases, leaving 13 bases between them. The CDR3 sequence: CASSLIGTPPYEQYF. The CDR3 coding sequence is TGCGCCAGCAGCTTGATAGGGACACCACCCTACGAGCAGTACTTC.

This sequence joins TRBV5-1 and TRBJ2-7; TRBD2 agrees at 9 bases. Germline values: CDR1 SGHRS, CDR2 YFSETQ. This CDR3 has 15 amino acids. Trimming at V came to 0 bases and at J to 2 bases, leaving 3 bases not matched to a gene. The CDR3 spells CASSLGSGSPYEQYF. The CDR3 nucleotides read TGCGCCAGCAGCTTGGGTAGCGGGAGCCCCTACGAGCAGTACTTC.

J is TRBJ1-1 and V is TRBV7-9; tentatively, D is TRBD1 (6 bases). Trimming took off 3 bases at V and 8 bases at J, with 16 bases between the two ends. In germline, CDR1 is SEHNR, CDR2 FQNEAQ (reference sequence). This CDR3 has 14 residues. Written as DNA, the CDR3 is TGTGCCAGCAGCTTCTACACAGGGTTTCGGGAAGCTTTCTTT. Its protein product is CASSFYTGFREAFF. Drawing the rest from reference TRBV7-9 and TRBJ1-1, the complete variable domain is DTGVSQNPRHKITKRGQNVTFRCDPISEHNRLYWYRQTLGQGPEFLTYFQNEAQLEKSRLLSDRFSAERPKGSFSTLEIQRTEQGDSAMYLCASSFYTGFREAFFGQGTRLTVV.

This clone was counted a few times. V and J are TRBV30 and TRBJ1-6, with D perhaps TRBD1 (6 bases). Germline CDR1 GTSNPN, CDR2 SVGIG (reference sequence). The CDR3 is 14 amino acids. Trimming took off 0 bases at V and 6 bases at J, with 9 bases between the two ends. The CDR3 here is CAWSVTRGNSPLHF. In DNA, the CDR3 is TGTGCCTGGAGTGTAACCAGGGGTAATTCACCCCTCCACTTT.

This clone was observed a handful of times. This chain joins TRBV19 and TRBJ1-5, with unresolved D. In germline, CDR1 is LNHDA, CDR2 SQIVND (reference sequence). The length of the CDR3 is 12 residues. Trimming removed 1 base at V and 6 bases at J, with 4 bases between. In nucleotides, the CDR3 is TGTGCCAGTAGTATAGTATCTCAGCCCCAGCATTTT. Amino acid sequence: CASSIVSQPQHF. Complete variable domain (other parts from reference TRBV19 and TRBJ1-5): DGGITQSPKYLFRKEGQNVTLSCEQNLNHDAMYWYRQDPGQGLRLIYYSQIVNDFQKGDIAEGYSVSREKKESFPLTVTSAQKNPTAFYLCASSIVSQPQHFGDGTRLSIL.

This clone was seen only a few times. The chain couples TRBV7-9 to TRBJ1-5, with a weak D call TRBD1 (6 bases). The CDR3 has 15 amino acids. CDR1 and CDR2 (germline): SEHNR, FQNEAQ (reference sequence). V was trimmed by 1 base and J by 5 bases, leaving 12 bases between them. This CDR3 is CASSLGQGLHQPQHF. CDR3 in DNA: TGTGCCAGCAGCTTAGGGCAGGGGCTACATCAGCCCCAGCATTTT. The whole variable domain, filled in from reference TRBV7-9 and TRBJ1-5, reads DTGVSQNPRHKITKRGQNVTFRCDPISEHNRLYWYRQTLGQGPEFLTYFQNEAQLEKSRLLSDRFSAERPKGSFSTLEIQRTEQGDSAMYLCASSLGQGLHQPQHFGDGTRLSIL.

A few counts support this clone. The chain recombines TRBV11-2 with TRBJ2-6; 7 positions agree with TRBD2. V was pared by 5 bases and J by 0 bases, with 4 bases of the junction left unmatched. The germline gives CDR1 SGHAT, CDR2 FQNNGV. The CDR3 sequence is 16 residues long. The CDR3 DNA follows: TGTGCCAGCAGCCGGGGAGGGAGCTCTGGGGCCAACGTCCTGACTTTC. Amino acids: CASSRGGSSGANVLTF. Supplemented by reference TRBV11-2 and TRBJ2-6, the full variable domain reads EAGVAQSPRYKIIEKRQSVAFWCNPISGHATLYWYQQILGQGPKLLIQFQNNGVVDDSQLPKDRFSAERLKGVDSTLKIQPAKLEDSAVYLCASSRGGSSGANVLTFGAGSRLTVL.

There are a few counts of this clone. The rearrangement uses TRBV5-1 and TRBJ1-4; TRBD1 might be the D (5 bases). The CDR3 is 16 amino acids. Germline assignment: CDR1 SGHRS and CDR2 YFSETQ. Trimming left V 4 bases short and J 0 bases short, with 13 bases between. The CDR3 sequence is CASSLGTQSTNEKLFF. In DNA form, the CDR3 reads TGCGCCAGCAGCCTGGGGACTCAGTCAACTAATGAAAAACTGTTTTTT.

The V gene is TRBV6-5, the J gene TRBJ1-1; D perhaps matches TRBD1 (5 bases). The CDR3 covers 13 residues. CDR1 is MNHEY and CDR2 is SVGAGI in the germline V gene. Trimming cost V 6 bases and J 5 bases, with 13 bases left between them. The CDR3 DNA sequence: TGTGCCAGCAGGAGGGATGGGGGGACTGAAGCTTTCTTT. Protein: CASRRDGGTEAFF.

In its sample, this clone was seen a few times. The V gene is TRBV27, the J gene TRBJ1-5; D is ambiguous. The V and J ends lost 4 bases and 4 bases respectively, with 14 bases between them. The germline V gene encodes CDR1 MNHEY and CDR2 SMNVEV (reference sequence). The CDR3 runs to 15 residues. CDR3 sequence (DNA): TGTGCCAGCAGTTCGGCCGGGAGGGTAAATCAGCCCCAGCATTTT. It translates to CASSSAGRVNQPQHF.

The chain employs TRBV7-9 and TRBJ1-4, with D perhaps matching TRBD1 (5 bases). V lost 6 bases and J 10 bases, leaving 21 bases between the germline ends. This CDR3 has 15 residues. Germline loops: CDR1 SEHNR, CDR2 FQNEAQ (reference sequence). CDR3 sequence: CASRPGGAELRKLFF. The DNA for the CDR3 is TGTGCCAGCAGGCCCGGCGGGGCTGAGTTACGAAAACTGTTTTTT.

The chain links TRBV2 to TRBJ1-6; the match to TRBD1 covers 7 bases. The junction had 10 bases not matched to a gene; V was cut back by 7 bases and J by 10 bases. The CDR3 covers 14 residues. Germline-derived CDR1 and CDR2 are SNHLY and FYNNEI. This CDR3 is CASTGEGGRSPLHF. The CDR3 coding sequence is TGTGCCAGCACCGGCGAAGGGGGCCGATCACCCCTCCACTTT.

V is TRBV6-6 and J is TRBJ2-1; 10 positions agree with TRBD2. With 6 bases clipped from V and 9 bases from J, the junction kept 8 bases outside the gene matches. The CDR3 sequence is 14 residues long. Germline CDR1 reads MNHNY; CDR2 reads SVGAGI (reference sequence). CDR3 sequence reads: CASSKREGRGEQFF. CDR3 bases: TGTGCCAGCAGCAAGCGGGAGGGCCGAGGTGAGCAGTTCTTC.

The chain has TRBV10-3 and TRBJ1-3, with a tentative D call TRBD1 (5 bases). V lost 6 bases to trimming and J lost 4 bases, with 16 bases between them. This CDR3 has 15 residues. Germline V gene lookup returns CDR1 ENHRY and CDR2 SYGVKD. This chain's CDR3 is CAIRGGVTPGNTIYF. CDR3 coding DNA: TGTGCCATCAGGGGAGGGGTAACGCCCGGAAACACCATATATTTT.

The CDR3 is CASSVASSANTGELFF. DNA of the CDR3: TGTGCCAGCAGCGTAGCGTCTAGCGCAAACACCGGGGAGCTGTTTTTT. The rearrangement links TRBV9 to TRBJ2-2, with D possibly TRBD2 on 6 matching bases. V was clipped by 0 bases and J by 2 bases, with 11 bases between them. The CDR3 runs 16 residues. From germline, CDR1 is SGDLS and CDR2 YYNGEE.